One sample yielded the 27 T cell receptor beta chains listed below, sequenced in a study of human T cells and chemical hapten exposure. MiXCR was run by TCRdb on the RACE reads, yielding one entry per CDR3 protein. The sample has just over 95,000 distinct CDR3 sequences; 25% to 35% are singletons. Time point here: patch test 3, about 24 weeks after DPC sensitization. Treatment defined: therapeutic diphenylcyclopropenone sensitization with weekly scalp DPC. Sequenced here: whole blood, sampled in connection with sensitization to the hapten diphenylcyclopropenone (DPC). All receptors come from a middle-aged man with alopecia areata. Some clones in this sample may be carry-over from other donors' samples.

This clonotype has more than one count but fewer than ten. This rearrangement joins TRBV7-6 to TRBJ2-3; TRBD2 matches at 10 bases. The CDR3 consists of 16 residues. Germline values: CDR1 SGHVS, CDR2 FNYEAQ. Trimming removed 1 base from V and 7 bases from J; junction bases left unmatched: 8. The CDR3 region is CASSLGIAGGENTQYF. Written as DNA, the CDR3 is TGTGCCAGCAGCTTAGGAATAGCGGGAGGCGAAAATACGCAGTATTTT.

The chain joins TRBV7-2 to TRBJ2-7, with D unresolved. Trimming pared 1 base from V and 0 bases from J, leaving 7 bases between. The germline V gene has CDR1 SGHTA and CDR2 FQGNSA. CDR3 size: 14 residues. The CDR3 DNA sequence: TGTGCCAGCAGCTTAGGACTTAGCTCCTACGAGCAGTACTTC. Its protein is CASSLGLSSYEQYF.

This clonotype was found a few times. The chain combines TRBV10-3 with TRBJ2-1; 9 bases match TRBD2. Looked up from germline, CDR1 is ENHRY and CDR2 is SYGVKD. The CDR3 loop spans 14 amino acids. V shed 0 bases and J 6 bases; nucleotides not matched to a gene: 0. CDR3 DNA: TGTGCCATCAGTGAGTCGCGGGAGGGCAATGAGCAGTTCTTC. Translation gives CAISESREGNEQFF.

The chain uses TRBV30 and TRBJ1-3; D is uncertain. Germline V gives CDR1 GTSNPN, CDR2 SVGIG (reference sequence). With 2 bases removed from V and 0 bases from J, the gap between germline ends came to 5 bases. The CDR3 runs to 13 residues. The CDR3 DNA reads as TGTGCCTGGAGTCGGGACTCTGGAAACACCATATATTTT. Its protein product is CAWSRDSGNTIYF.

J is TRBJ1-1 and V is TRBV7-6; no clear D. The V end was cut by 1 base, the J end by 3 bases, with 9 bases between. CDR3 length equals 14 residues. Germline V gives CDR1 SGHVS, CDR2 FNYEAQ. The CDR3 reads CASSLVSGDTEAFF. The CDR3 nucleotides are TGTGCCAGCAGCTTAGTTAGCGGGGACACTGAAGCTTTCTTT.

This clonotype was picked up a small number of times. The chain employs TRBV12-3 or TRBV12-4 and TRBJ1-5; D is possibly TRBD1 (5 bases). Between the trimmed V and J ends, which lost 0 bases and 3 bases, there was a span of 9 bases. The CDR3 loop spans 15 amino acids. The CDR3 reads CASSLADSLNQPQHF. The CDR3 DNA reads TGTGCCAGCAGTTTAGCCGACAGTCTCAATCAGCCCCAGCATTTT.

This chain joins TRBV6-1 and TRBJ2-3, with a tentative D call TRBD2 (7 bases). V was trimmed by 1 base and J by 2 bases, leaving 13 bases between them. The CDR3 runs 16 residues. Germline V gene lookup returns CDR1 MNHNS and CDR2 SASEGT. The CDR3 nucleotides are TGTGCCAGCAGTGAAGTAGGGGGGGGGACCACAGATACGCAGTATTTT. It translates to CASSEVGGGTTDTQYF.

This sequence joins TRBV11-2 and TRBJ2-7, with D possibly TRBD2 on 6 matching bases. The CDR3 loop spans 13 amino acids. Trimming cost V 5 bases and J 1 base, with 9 bases left between them. The germline V gene has CDR1 SGHAT and CDR2 FQNNGV. The CDR3 DNA reads TGTGCCAGCAGCGCGGGACGTTCCTACGAGCAGTACTTC. This codes for CASSAGRSYEQYF. The full variable domain, in which reference TRBV11-2 and TRBJ2-7 provide the parts outside the CDR3, is EAGVAQSPRYKIIEKRQSVAFWCNPISGHATLYWYQQILGQGPKLLIQFQNNGVVDDSQLPKDRFSAERLKGVDSTLKIQPAKLEDSAVYLCASSAGRSYEQYFGPGTRLTVT.

The chain recombines TRBV12-5 with TRBJ2-3, with unresolved D. Trimming stripped 6 bases from V and 2 bases from J, with 9 bases between. Germline assignment: CDR1 LGHNT and CDR2 FRNRAP. The CDR3 length is 13 residues. CDR3 residues: CASGTDDTDTQYF. The CDR3 nucleotides are TGTGCTAGTGGCACGGACGACACAGATACGCAGTATTTT.

J is TRBJ2-7 and V is TRBV6-5; 12 positions match TRBD1. The trim removed 6 bases at V and 6 bases at J, leaving 6 bases unmatched. There are 14 residues in the CDR3. The germline gives CDR1 MNHEY, CDR2 SVGAGI. CDR3 DNA: TGTGCCAGCAGGGACGGGACAGGGGGCGGCGAGCAGTACTTC. Residues: CASRDGTGGGEQYF.

The chain links TRBV5-4 to TRBJ1-1, with D maybe TRBD1 (5 bases). CDR1 SGHNT and CDR2 YYREEE come from the germline V gene (reference sequence). V was trimmed by 4 bases and J by 1 base, leaving 14 bases between them. This CDR3 contains 15 residues. The CDR3 here is CASSPPTGTNTEAFF. CDR3 in DNA: TGTGCCAGCAGCCCCCCCACCGGGACGAACACTGAAGCTTTCTTT.

Ten or more counts support this clonotype. The rearrangement links TRBV28 to TRBJ2-3; D unresolved. CDR3 size: 15 residues. Germline V gives CDR1 MDHEN, CDR2 SYDVKM. V lost 6 bases and J 0 bases, leaving 13 bases between the germline ends. The CDR3 sequence: CASSLYGVSTDTQYF. Here the CDR3 DNA reads TGTGCCAGCAGCCTTTATGGTGTTAGCACAGATACGCAGTATTTT.

This clonotype was detected only once. CDR3 in amino acids: CASSPLIDTQYF. The CDR3 DNA is TGTGCCAGCAGCCCCCTAATAGATACGCAGTATTTT. The chain recombines TRBV11-2 with TRBJ2-3; D not resolved. The length of the CDR3 is 12 residues. Trimming removed 5 bases at V and 5 bases at J, with 8 bases between. Germline CDR1 SGHAT, CDR2 FQNNGV. The variable domain in full, completed from reference TRBV11-2 and TRBJ2-3, reads EAGVAQSPRYKIIEKRQSVAFWCNPISGHATLYWYQQILGQGPKLLIQFQNNGVVDDSQLPKDRFSAERLKGVDSTLKIQPAKLEDSAVYLCASSPLIDTQYFGPGTRLTVL.

The chain combines TRBV25-1 with TRBJ2-7; 11 positions agree with TRBD2. V shed 1 base, J shed 0 bases, and the junction held 5 bases outside the gene matches. Germline V gives CDR1 MGHDK, CDR2 SYGVNS. There are 17 residues in the CDR3. CDR3 sequence: CASSESTLAGGSYEQYF. In DNA form, the CDR3 reads TGTGCCAGCAGTGAATCTACTCTAGCGGGAGGCTCCTACGAGCAGTACTTC.

The chain is built from TRBV24-1 and TRBJ2-6; D gene ambiguous. V lost 0 bases to trimming and J lost 0 bases, with 2 bases between them. Germline V lookup: CDR1 KGHDR, CDR2 SFDVKD. The CDR3 loop spans 15 amino acids. The CDR3 coding sequence is TGTGCCACCAGTGATTTGGCCTCTGGGGCCAACGTCCTGACTTTC. Translation gives CATSDLASGANVLTF.

This clonotype has a handful of counts. The chain has TRBV7-9 and TRBJ1-3; TRBD1 might be the D (6 bases). The CDR3 runs 15 residues. V lost 1 base to trimming and J lost 2 bases, with 9 bases between them. The V gene's germline CDR1 is SEHNR and CDR2 FQNEAQ (reference sequence). The CDR3 DNA reads TGTGCCAGCAGCTTAGAGGGGGATCCTGGAAACACCATATATTTT. This sequence encodes CASSLEGDPGNTIYF. The full variable domain, completed using reference TRBV7-9 and TRBJ1-3, is DTGVSQNPRHKITKRGQNVTFRCDPISEHNRLYWYRQTLGQGPEFLTYFQNEAQLEKSRLLSDRFSAERPKGSFSTLEIQRTEQGDSAMYLCASSLEGDPGNTIYFGEGSWLTVV.

This clonotype was detected ten times or more. This chain uses TRBV28 with TRBJ1-5, with 7 bases lining up with TRBD1. Germline CDR1 is MDHEN and CDR2 is SYDVKM. The CDR3 consists of 14 residues. V dropped 6 bases and J dropped 6; count of bases not matched to a gene: 8. CDR3 sequence (DNA): TGTGCCAGCAGGGTAACAGGGGCAACTCAGCCCCAGCATTTT. This gives the protein CASRVTGATQPQHF.

In its sample, this clonotype was seen a few times. This rearrangement joins TRBV27 to TRBJ1-5; TRBD1 might be the D (5 bases). The V gene's germline CDR1 is MNHEY and CDR2 SMNVEV (reference sequence). The CDR3 runs to 14 residues. V was shortened by 2 bases and J by 5 bases, with 10 bases between the two germline ends. The CDR3 DNA sequence: TGTGCCAGCAGTTTAAGGACACGGGATCAGCCCCAGCATTTT. It yields the protein CASSLRTRDQPQHF.

This chain uses TRBV12-3 or TRBV12-4 with TRBJ1-5; possibly TRBD1 for D (5 bases). The V end lost 5 bases, the J end lost 2 bases, and 16 bases lay between the germline ends. This CDR3 has 16 residues. CDR3 in amino acids: CASSPVRGRGNQPQHF. In nucleotides, the CDR3 is TGTGCCAGCAGTCCAGTTCGGGGCAGAGGCAATCAGCCCCAGCATTTT.

This chain connects TRBV11-2 to TRBJ2-2, with D perhaps TRBD1 (7 bases). This CDR3 is 15 amino acids long. The germline CDR1 and CDR2 sequences are SGHAT and FQNNGV. Trimming pared 7 bases from V and 4 bases from J, leaving 16 bases between. CDR3 sequence (DNA): TGTGCCAGCACGGGGGCAGGGGGTATCACCGGGGAGCTGTTTTTT. The encoded protein is CASTGAGGITGELFF.

The genes are TRBV13 and TRBJ2-7; 9 bases align to TRBD2. With V trimmed by 4 bases and J by 0 bases, 7 bases remained unmatched. CDR3 length: 16 amino acids. The V gene's germline CDR1 is PRHDT and CDR2 FYEKMQ (reference sequence). The CDR3, as DNA: TGTGCCAGCAGCTCCTTAGCGGGGGCGAGCTCCTACGAGCAGTACTTC. It encodes CASSSLAGASSYEQYF.

The sample holds many counts of this clonotype. The rearrangement uses TRBV20-1 and TRBJ2-5; D call uncertain. Trimming removed 1 base at V and 3 bases at J, with 15 bases between. Germline V gene data show CDR1 as DFQATT and CDR2 as SNEGSKA (reference sequence). This CDR3 spans 15 amino acids. CDR3 amino acids: CSARVVEAVKETQYF. CDR3 coding DNA: TGCAGTGCTAGAGTTGTCGAGGCGGTGAAAGAGACCCAGTACTTC.

This clonotype was picked up a small number of times. V and J are TRBV12-3 or TRBV12-4 and TRBJ2-7; 7 positions agree with TRBD1. V shed 6 bases, J shed 4 bases, and the junction held 9 bases outside the gene matches. The CDR3 loop spans 14 amino acids. This chain's CDR3 is CASSPTGSDYEQYF. CDR3 DNA sequence: TGTGCCAGCAGCCCGACAGGGTCCGATTACGAGCAGTACTTC.

V usage is TRBV12-3 or TRBV12-4 and J usage is TRBJ2-1; TRBD2 is a possible D gene (6 bases). The V and J ends lost 6 bases and 4 bases respectively, with 19 bases between them. The CDR3 contains 16 residues. The CDR3 region has the DNA TGTGCCAGCAGGAAAGGACTACAAACCATGTACAATGAGCAGTTCTTC. This codes for CASRKGLQTMYNEQFF.

This clonotype occurred a few times. The V gene is TRBV30, the J gene TRBJ2-5; the D gene is possibly TRBD2 (6 bases). The CDR3 extends over 14 amino acids. The V gene lost 0 bases and the J gene lost 1 base, with 9 bases spanning the gap. Germline loops: CDR1 GTSNPN, CDR2 SVGIG (reference sequence). CDR3 loop: CAWSVGGAQETQYF. The CDR3 nucleotides are TGTGCCTGGAGTGTAGGAGGGGCCCAAGAGACCCAGTACTTC.

The chain uses TRBV14 and TRBJ1-1; D gene uncertain. The CDR3 is 12 residues long. Between the trimmed V and J ends, which lost 3 bases and 8 bases, there was a span of 10 bases. The germline V gene has CDR1 SGHDN and CDR2 FVKESK. The CDR3 DNA reads as TGTGCCAGCAGCCAGTACCGGGCCGAAGCTTTCTTT. Protein: CASSQYRAEAFF.

This clonotype showed up just a few times. The rearrangement joins TRBV28 to TRBJ2-5; TRBD2 might be the D (6 bases). V was trimmed by 9 bases and J by 2 bases, leaving 7 bases between them. Looked up from germline, CDR1 is MDHEN and CDR2 is SYDVKM. This CDR3 contains 11 residues. The CDR3 DNA reads TGTGCCAGTGCGGGGCAAGAGACCCAGTACTTC. The encoded protein is CASAGQETQYF.